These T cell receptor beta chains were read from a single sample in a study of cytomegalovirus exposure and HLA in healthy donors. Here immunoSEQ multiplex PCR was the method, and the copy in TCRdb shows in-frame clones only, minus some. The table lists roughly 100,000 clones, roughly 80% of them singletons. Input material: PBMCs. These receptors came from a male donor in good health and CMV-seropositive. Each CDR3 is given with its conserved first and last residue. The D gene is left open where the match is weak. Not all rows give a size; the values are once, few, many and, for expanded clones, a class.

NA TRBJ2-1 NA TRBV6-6 CASSYLSNEQFF TGTGCCAGCAGTTACCTGTCTAATGAGCAGTTCTTC
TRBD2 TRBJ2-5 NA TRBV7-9 CGPGLTSGSGQETQYF TGTGGTCCGGGCCTGACTAGCGGGAGCGGGCAAGAGACCCAGTACTTC
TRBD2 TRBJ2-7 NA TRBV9 CASSGSGSPFYEQYF TGTGCCAGCAGCGGAAGCGGGAGTCCCTTCTACGAGCAGTACTTC
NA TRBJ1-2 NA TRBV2 CASNYRVGYTF TGTGCCAGCAACTACAGGGTTGGCTACACCTTC
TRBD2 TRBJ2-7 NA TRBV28 CAASTSGISNEQYF TGTGCCGCTTCTACTAGCGGCATTTCAAACGAGCAGTACTTC
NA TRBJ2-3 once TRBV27 CASSLRDFRTDTQYF TGTGCCAGCAGTTTAAGGGACTTCCGCACAGATACGCAGTATTTT
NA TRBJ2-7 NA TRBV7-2 CASSLEGRLGLSPLYEQYF TGTGCCAGCAGCTTAGAGGGCCGCCTAGGACTTTCCCCTTTGTACGAGCAGTACTTC
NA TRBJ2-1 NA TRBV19 CASTHLSGDSNEQFF TGTGCCAGTACCCATCTCAGCGGAGATTCCAATGAGCAGTTCTTC
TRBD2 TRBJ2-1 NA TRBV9 CASSVSGSPYNEQFF TGTGCCAGCAGCGTTAGCGGGAGCCCCTACAATGAGCAGTTCTTC
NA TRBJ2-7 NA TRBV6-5 CASSYSRGGVPYEQYF TGTGCCAGCAGTTACTCGAGAGGAGGGGTCCCCTACGAGCAGTACTTC
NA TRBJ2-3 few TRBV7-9 CASSFHGSTDTQYF TGTGCCAGCAGCTTCCACGGGAGTACAGATACGCAGTATTTT
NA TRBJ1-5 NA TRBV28 CASSPPRQANNQPQHF TGTGCCAGCAGCCCACCCCGACAGGCTAACAATCAGCCCCAGCATTTT
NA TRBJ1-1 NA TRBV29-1 CSAQRSGRAGEAFF TGCAGCGCTCAGAGGTCGGGAAGGGCTGGTGAAGCTTTCTTT
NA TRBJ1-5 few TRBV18 CASSSYSNQPQHF TGTGCCAGCTCATCTTATAGCAATCAGCCCCAGCATTTT
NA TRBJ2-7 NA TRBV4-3 CASSQGTGSSYGQYF TGCGCCAGCAGCCAAGGAACAGGGAGCTCCTACGGGCAGTACTTC